Judged by abundance, the clone carrying this T cell receptor beta chain is medium-sized (0.01 to 0.1%). Its antigen is unidentified. A multiplex PCR containing 32 V primers and 13 J primers was used to amplify TCR beta CDR3. TCRdb reanalysed the multiplex PCR reads using MiXCR and keeps one entry per CDR3 protein. The sample records roughly 10,000 distinct CDR3 sequences, about 17% being singletons. This specimen belongs to a study of immune heterogeneity within non-small cell lung tumors. Study findings and constraints: Recurrence of the same dominant CDR3 beta clonotypes was seen across tumor sites within a patient, and site-unique high-frequency clones were present alongside them. Although only moderate, the correlation of local T-cell clonality with local tumor mutational burden was significant (R 0.3 to 0.4).

CDR1 is KGHDR, CDR2 SFDVKD, per germline. Between the trimmed V and J ends, which lost 4 bases and 9 bases, there was a span of 15 bases. This CDR3 region has 14 residues. As template, the study used bulk tumor genomic DNA at 600 to 700 ng per sample. Spaced far apart, several biopsies were taken from each primary tumor during surgery. The patients were newly diagnosed with non-small cell lung cancer, had not been treated, and had curative surgery. Donors comprised newly diagnosed non-small cell lung cancer patients undergoing surgery with curative intent. Sequencing was performed on lung tumor tissue. The chain joins TRBV24-1 to TRBJ2-1; no definite D call. This TCR was recovered from a man between 35 and 55 years old with non-small cell lung cancer. The CDR3 sequence is CATSDLTLRSEQFF. The CDR3 region has the DNA TGTGCCACCAGTGACTTGACGCTGAGAAGTGAGCAGTTCTTC.